This TCR beta chain comes out of a study of blood T cell repertoires in COVID-19. Whole-study context: PBMCs, B-cell-depleted T cells, or T cells were the source of the cDNA or gDNA that made up the material.

This CDR3 is built from 16 residues. V trimming: 6 bases; J trimming: 3 bases; junction bases outside the gene matches: 10. Germline CDR1 and CDR2: MDHEN and SYDVKM. This clone was recorded only once. Sequenced by immunoSEQ multiplex PCR; TCRdb stores in-frame clones only, minus some. The table lists 250,000 to 350,000 clones, approximately 88% of them singletons. J is TRBJ2-1 and V is TRBV28; 8 bases align to TRBD1. The TCR originated in a human donor with COVID-19, enrolled during active disease. The donor label of this sample is uncertain. The sample consisted of peripheral blood. The chain's CDR3 is CASRPTGGGGYNEQFF. The CDR3 DNA sequence: TGTGCCAGCAGACCCACAGGGGGTGGGGGCTACAATGAGCAGTTCTTC. Variable domain in full (rest from reference TRBV28 and TRBJ2-1): DVKVTQSSRYLVKRTGEKVFLECVQDMDHENMFWYRQDPGLGLRLIYFSYDVKMKEKGDIPEGYSVSREKKERFSLILESASTNQTSMYLCASRPTGGGGYNEQFFGPGTRLTVL.